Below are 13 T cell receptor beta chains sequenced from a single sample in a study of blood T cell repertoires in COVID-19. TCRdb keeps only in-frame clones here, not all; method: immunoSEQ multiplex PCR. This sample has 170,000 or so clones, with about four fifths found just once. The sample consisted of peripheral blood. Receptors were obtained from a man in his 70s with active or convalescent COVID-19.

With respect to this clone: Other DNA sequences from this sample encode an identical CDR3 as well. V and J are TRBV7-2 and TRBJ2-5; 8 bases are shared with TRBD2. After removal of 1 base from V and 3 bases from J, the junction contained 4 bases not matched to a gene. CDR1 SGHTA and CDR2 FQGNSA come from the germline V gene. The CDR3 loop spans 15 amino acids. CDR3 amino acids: CASSLVAGREETQYF. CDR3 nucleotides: TGTGCCAGCAGCTTAGTGGCCGGGAGGGAAGAGACCCAGTACTTC.

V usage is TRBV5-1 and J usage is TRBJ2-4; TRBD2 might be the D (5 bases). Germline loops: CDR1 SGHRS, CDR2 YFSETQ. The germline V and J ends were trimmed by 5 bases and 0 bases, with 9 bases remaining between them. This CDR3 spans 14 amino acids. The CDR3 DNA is TGCGCCAGCAGTCCGGGATTAGCCAAAAACATTCAGTACTTC. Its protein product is CASSPGLAKNIQYF. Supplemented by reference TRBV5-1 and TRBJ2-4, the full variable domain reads KAGVTQTPRYLIKTRGQQVTLSCSPISGHRSVSWYQQTPGQGLQFLFEYFSETQRNKGNFPGRFSGRQFSNSRSEMNVSTLELGDSALYLCASSPGLAKNIQYFGAGTRLSVL.

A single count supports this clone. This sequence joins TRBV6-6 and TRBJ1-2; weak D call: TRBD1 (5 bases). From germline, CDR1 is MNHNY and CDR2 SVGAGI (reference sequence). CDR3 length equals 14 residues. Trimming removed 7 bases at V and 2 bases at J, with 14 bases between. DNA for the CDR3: TGTGCCAGCATTTCTTCAGGGTACAACTATGGCTACACCTTC. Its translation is CASISSGYNYGYTF.

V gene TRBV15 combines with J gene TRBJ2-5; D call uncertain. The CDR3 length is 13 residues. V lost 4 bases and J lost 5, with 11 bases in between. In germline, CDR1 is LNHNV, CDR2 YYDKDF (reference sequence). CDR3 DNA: TGTGCCACCAGCACCTATTTCGGGGAGACCCAGTACTTC. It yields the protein CATSTYFGETQYF. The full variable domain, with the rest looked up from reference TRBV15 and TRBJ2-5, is DAMVIQNPRYQVTQFGKPVTLSCSQTLNHNVMYWYQQKSSQAPKLLFHYYDKDFNNEADTPDNFQSRRPNTSFCFLDIRSPGLGDTAMYLCATSTYFGETQYFGPGTRLLVL.

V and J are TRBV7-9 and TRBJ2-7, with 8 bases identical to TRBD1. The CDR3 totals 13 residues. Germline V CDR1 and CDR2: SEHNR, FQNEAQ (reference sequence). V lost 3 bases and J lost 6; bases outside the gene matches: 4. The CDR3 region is CASSLRTGGEQYF. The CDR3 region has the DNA TGTGCCAGCAGCTTGCGCACAGGGGGCGAGCAGTACTTC.

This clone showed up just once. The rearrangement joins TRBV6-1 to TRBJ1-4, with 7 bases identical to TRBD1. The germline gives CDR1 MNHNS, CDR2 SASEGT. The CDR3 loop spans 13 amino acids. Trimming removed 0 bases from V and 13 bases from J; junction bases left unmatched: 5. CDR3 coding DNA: TGTGCCAGCAGTGAAGCTAGGGACAGACGACTGTTTTTT. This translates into CASSEARDRRLFF.

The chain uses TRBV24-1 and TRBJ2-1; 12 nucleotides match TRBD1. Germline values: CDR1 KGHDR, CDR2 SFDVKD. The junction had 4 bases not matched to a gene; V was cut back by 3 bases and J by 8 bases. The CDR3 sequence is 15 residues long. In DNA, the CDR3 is TGTGCCACCAGTGATGCCGGGACAGGGGGCGATGAGCAGTTCTTC. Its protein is CATSDAGTGGDEQFF.

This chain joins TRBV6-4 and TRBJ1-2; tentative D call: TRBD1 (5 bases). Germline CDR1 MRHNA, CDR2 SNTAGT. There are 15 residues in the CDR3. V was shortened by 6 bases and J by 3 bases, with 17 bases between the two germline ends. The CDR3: CASRPGESRDYGYTF. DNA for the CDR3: TGTGCCAGCAGACCGGGGGAATCGAGGGACTATGGCTACACCTTC.

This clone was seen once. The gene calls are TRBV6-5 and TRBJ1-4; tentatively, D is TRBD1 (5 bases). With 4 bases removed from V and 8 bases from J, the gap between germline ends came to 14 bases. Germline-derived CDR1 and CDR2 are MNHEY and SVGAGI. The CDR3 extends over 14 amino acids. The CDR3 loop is CASSWQGLGEKLFF. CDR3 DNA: TGTGCCAGCAGTTGGCAGGGTCTGGGAGAAAAACTGTTTTTT.

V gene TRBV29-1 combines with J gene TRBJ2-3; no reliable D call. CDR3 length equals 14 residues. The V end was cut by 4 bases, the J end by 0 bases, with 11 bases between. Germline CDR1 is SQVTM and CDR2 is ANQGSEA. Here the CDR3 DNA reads TGCAGCGTTGGGGCACGACCTAGCACAGATACGCAGTATTTT. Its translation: CSVGARPSTDTQYF.

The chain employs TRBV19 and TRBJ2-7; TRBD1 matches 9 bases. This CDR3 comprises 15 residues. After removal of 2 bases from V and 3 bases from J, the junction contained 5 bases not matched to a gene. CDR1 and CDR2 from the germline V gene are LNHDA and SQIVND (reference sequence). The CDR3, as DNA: TGTGCCAGTAGTATAAGGGGACAGGGTATCTACGAGCAGTACTTC. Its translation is CASSIRGQGIYEQYF. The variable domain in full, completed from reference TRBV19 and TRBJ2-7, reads DGGITQSPKYLFRKEGQNVTLSCEQNLNHDAMYWYRQDPGQGLRLIYYSQIVNDFQKGDIAEGYSVSREKKESFPLTVTSAQKNPTAFYLCASSIRGQGIYEQYFGPGTRLTVT.

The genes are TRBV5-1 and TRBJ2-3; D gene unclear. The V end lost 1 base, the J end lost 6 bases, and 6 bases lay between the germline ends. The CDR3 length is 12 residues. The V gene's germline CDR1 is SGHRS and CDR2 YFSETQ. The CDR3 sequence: CASSLNQDTQYF. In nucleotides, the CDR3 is TGCGCCAGCAGCTTGAACCAGGATACGCAGTATTTT.

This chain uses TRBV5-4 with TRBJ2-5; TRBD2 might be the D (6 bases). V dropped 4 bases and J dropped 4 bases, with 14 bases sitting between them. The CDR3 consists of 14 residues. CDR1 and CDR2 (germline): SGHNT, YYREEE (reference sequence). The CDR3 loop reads CASSLSERVETQYF. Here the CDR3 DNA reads TGTGCCAGCAGCCTGAGCGAGCGGGTAGAGACCCAGTACTTC.